The 5 T cell receptor beta chains presented below share a single source sample, sequenced in a study of T cell clonality in common variable immunodeficiency. The data were produced by immunoSEQ multiplex PCR, yet TCRdb's version contains in-frame clones alone and is incomplete. The sample has fewer than 60,000 clones, none seen only once; the top ten hold just over 2%. Sequenced material: peripheral blood mononuclear cells. These TCRs come from a person aged 18 to 69 in good health.

This clone was picked up many times. The CDR3 end falls 3 residues outside the read, so it is completed with the germline J gene. This same CDR3 is encoded by further DNA sequences in the sample. The chain joins TRBV7-6 to TRBJ1-4; 7 nucleotides align to TRBD1. The CDR3 loop spans 18 amino acids. Germline CDR1 reads SGHVS; CDR2 reads FNYEAQ. J was trimmed by 8 bases and V by 4 bases; bases with no gene match: 19. Partial CDR3 DNA: TGTGCCAGCAGCTATGATGTTACCTCGACAGGGAGGACCGAAAAA. Amino acids: CASSYDVTSTGRTEK. The whole CDR3 region reads CASSYDVTSTGRTEKLFF.

This clone occurred many times. With the read ending 3 residues before the CDR3 end, the germline J gene is used to fill in that end. J is TRBJ1-1 and V is TRBV5-4, with 9 bases that match TRBD1. The CDR3 contains 14 residues. V gave up 4 bases and J gave up 4 bases; unmatched junction bases: 5. The germline gives CDR1 SGHNT, CDR2 YYREEE (reference sequence). The part of the CDR3 DNA that was read is TGTGCCAGCAGCCTAGGACAGGGGCTCACTGAA. Protein product: CASSLGQGLTE. The whole CDR3 protein is CASSLGQGLTEAFF.

The table lists this clone with many counts. The read halts 3 residues ahead of the CDR3 end, with the missing end drawn from the germline J gene. This sequence joins TRBV5-4 and TRBJ2-5; 10 bases map to TRBD2. CDR3 length: 15 amino acids. Germline V lookup: CDR1 SGHNT, CDR2 YYREEE (reference sequence). V dropped 3 bases and J dropped 6; count of bases not matched to a gene: 8. CDR3: CASSSAGTSVQTQYF. The CDR3 DNA, read in part, is TGTGCCAGCAGCTCGGCCGGGACTAGCGTCCAGACC.

This clone appeared a few times. The CDR3 end falls 3 residues outside the read, so it is completed with the germline J gene. The chain links TRBV7-6 to TRBJ2-2; perhaps TRBD2 as D (7 bases). In germline, CDR1 is SGHVS, CDR2 FNYEAQ. This CDR3 has 13 amino acids. Partial CDR3 DNA: TGTGCCAGCAGCTTAAGGGGGGGTGAAAAG. This codes for CASSLRGGEK. The entire CDR3 reads CASSLRGGEKLFF.

There are many counts of this clone. The read stops 3 residues short of the end of the CDR3; the missing end is completed from the germline J gene. This sequence joins TRBV7-2 and TRBJ2-3, with D unclear. The CDR3 is 15 amino acids. The germline gives CDR1 SGHTA, CDR2 FQGNSA. Deletions cut 3 bases from V and 4 bases from J, with 14 bases between. The sequenced part of the CDR3 DNA is TGTGCCAGCAGCTTGTCGGCACTACCCCCAGATACG. This codes for CASSLSALPPDT. The full-length CDR3 reads as CASSLSALPPDTQYF. Supplemented by reference TRBV7-2 and TRBJ2-3, the full variable domain reads GAGVSQSPSNKVTEKGKDVELRCDPISGHTALYWYRQSLGQGLEFLIYFQGNSAPDKSGLPSDRFSAERTGGSVSTLTIQRTQQEDSAVYLCASSLSALPPDTQYFGPGTRLTVL.